This T cell receptor beta chain was documented in a study of blood T cell repertoires in COVID-19. Turning to the study itself: Acute-phase and convalescent COVID-19 samples originated in the United States, Italy and Spain.

Libraries were prepared by immunoSEQ multiplex PCR; TCRdb keeps only in-frame clonotypes and omits some of them. The sample holds under 150,000 clones, approximately 84% seen once. There are 17 residues in the CDR3. From germline, CDR1 is MRHNA and CDR2 SNTAGT. After removal of 3 bases from V and 1 base from J, the junction contained 10 bases not matched to a gene. The genes are TRBV6-4 and TRBJ2-3; TRBD1 aligns across 7 bases. The sample taken for sequencing was peripheral blood. The origin of this receptor is a human donor in a cohort sampled during active COVID-19. CDR3 sequence: CASSELSGTAGTDTQYF. Here the CDR3 DNA reads TGTGCCAGCAGTGAGTTGTCCGGGACAGCTGGCACAGATACGCAGTATTTT.